This T cell receptor (beta chain) originates from a study of blood T cells in healthy people across ages. Then a second PCR, running roughly 7 to 11 cycles, was carried out with a sample-barcoded 5' primer and a J-beta primer mix. Each TCR beta cDNA got a 12-nucleotide random molecular identifier. TCRdb called the 5' RACE reads again in MiXCR, with one record for every CDR3 protein. The sample has about 840,000 distinct CDR3 sequences, almost 30% seen once. This clonotype has at least ten counts. What it binds is not known. Per germline, CDR1 KGHDR and CDR2 SFDVKD. The CDR3 loop spans 16 amino acids. J lost 9 bases, V lost 4 bases, and 11 bases had no gene match. Notes on the study in general: Relative to aged donors, long-lived donors carried more naive CD4+ cells and displayed higher diversity. In older individuals, TCR beta diversity per million T cells was lower, falling roughly linearly with age.

These records were also assigned to another study, of T cells of mothers and their children. That work states: A slight, non-significant increase in overlap was found for related mother-child pairs relative to unrelated pairs.

This chain connects TRBV24-1 to TRBJ2-1; 10 nucleotides align to TRBD2. Input material: blood. The sequence came from a woman aged 40 to 55 in good health. The CDR3 region is CATSDRKRGGSSEQFF. Here the CDR3 DNA reads TGTGCCACCAGTGACCGCAAGCGGGGGGGCTCCAGTGAGCAGTTCTTC.